What follows is one TCR beta chain and its context. The antigen this receptor binds is unknown. One end of the junction does not line up with germline, which may come from a read error. In total, fewer than 750 healthy bone marrow donors made up the cohort. At the time of sampling, every cohort member was nominally healthy, though immune exposures that went unrecorded were likely present. The donor was CMV seropositive and was included in the group of 250 to 350 seropositive cohort members. Each donor provided a peripheral blood sample, and peripheral blood mononuclear cells were used for TCR beta sequencing. Genomic DNA was extracted from the blood cell samples with the Qiagen DNeasy Blood Extraction Kit. The CDR3 starts with the cysteine, ends with the phenylalanine, and has 15 residues. Only the CDR3 region is kept as DNA, spanning 45 bases read in frame from base 1. CDR1 and CDR2 were assigned from the germline V gene as SGHRS and YFSETQ.

This record belongs to a study of cytomegalovirus exposure and HLA in healthy donors (TCRdb year 2017). The study in broad terms: An earlier analysis of a few hundred of the donors reported 276 Gb of sequence data and some 110 million unique TCR beta sequences obtained from roughly 170 million T cells. Donor age, sex, ethnicity and CMV serostatus were compiled together with the repertoire data. Of the roughly 430 genotyped donors, 81% fell in the genetic ancestry cluster associated with self-reported Caucasian donors. A handful of DR-DQ haplotypes were handled as single units for association and clustering because linkage in the cohort was strong. A later analysis re-analyzed previously published TCR beta repertoires from 666 donors and added high-resolution HLA genotyping to study TCR occurrence patterns. An earlier analysis of 587 of the donors applied high-throughput TCR beta sequencing to assess whether each TCR beta V gene segment acted as functional or pseudogenic. Both class I and class II loci were covered by HLA typing, at four-digit resolution. Every discovery cohort repertoire had been produced on one sequencing platform. The number of donors typed differed by locus, with about 629-630 for A, B, C, DRB1 and DQB1, around 500 for DQA1, 600 to 610 for DPA1, and roughly 450 for DPB1. A later genetic analysis used genome-wide SNP genotypes for about 55% of the 666 donors, treating that subset as a discovery cohort. The study combined high-throughput TCR immunosequencing, statistical association of individual TCRs with disease status, and machine learning to predict cytomegalovirus infection status. Among roughly 400 genotyped donors of the cohort, an average of around 240,000 unique TCR beta nucleotide sequences were sequenced per donor, 15% to 20% of them non-productive. The study aimed to test whether signatures of past pathogen exposure could be identified by cataloging public T cell receptors. Besides the first cohort of around 670 subjects, a separate validation cohort made up of roughly 120 different subjects was used. The study used immunosequencing to profile the T cell repertoires of about 670 subjects and linked those repertoires to cytomegalovirus serostatus. Rather than drawing on any new phenotypic data, the later analysis identified candidate immune exposures from TCR beta sequences and the way those sequences occurred across donors. An early release covering some 640 HLA-typed donors comprised about 300 gigabases of sequencing data and approximately 85 million unique TCR sequences. What the authors observed across the whole study: The presence/absence analyses assumed that sequencing depth was roughly uniform across donors, and that assumption may not be true. Compared with the roughly 600-donor mean, donors in an Asian-associated ancestry cluster had fewer N-insertions in productive TCRs, according to a later genetic analysis. An association between a missense DCLRE1C variant and V-gene and J-gene trimming of TCR beta chains was found in a later genetic analysis and replicated in an independent cohort. The study listed 150 to 200 TCR beta chains as associated with cytomegalovirus. Because some donors lacked HLA typing at each locus, the association tests relied only on the typed subset. At a false discovery rate of 0.05, a later analysis linked under 20,000 TCR beta sequences to specific HLA alleles. A later analysis found that HLA-associated TCR beta chains were more clonally expanded and had lower generation probabilities than equally common non-associated chains. In a later analysis, most CMV-associated TCR beta chains were found to appear HLA-restricted, with HLA associations seemingly driven largely by CMV exposure. It was suggested by the authors that the approach could potentially be generalized to other disease states and immunological phenotypes. The cohort was sequenced for TCR beta chains only, and without alpha or paired-chain data the features that could be detected were limited. Strong co-occurrence of HLA alleles, especially DR and DQ, made assigning TCR associations to individual alleles difficult. Some IMGT-functional V segments, including TRBV6-2 and TRBV6-3, could not be distinguished by the 87-base-pair reads and were therefore excluded. A later analysis reported that several top co-occurrence clusters appeared linked to parvovirus B19, influenza, CMV and Epstein-Barr virus. In a later analysis, TCR association rates were found to vary across HLA loci, with the most associated TCRs seen for DRB1 alleles and the fewest for HLA-C alleles. A further reported finding was that TCR beta sequences accurately predicted the HLA-A and HLA-B alleles for most subjects in the first cohort. The sequencing pipeline was judged likely to have produced a cluster of highly shared sequence variants as a technical artifact. An earlier analysis of approximately 590 of the donors showed that most TCR beta V segments appeared in productive rearrangements either about 87% or about 30% of the time, which broadly matched IMGT annotations. Across donors, most TCR sequences were observed very rarely, whereas some public TCRs were present in many individuals. Linkage disequilibrium might explain the correlated functional status among segregating V segments, but an unknown experimental factor could not be excluded. The classifier was reported to diagnose cytomegalovirus status with high specificity and sensitivity in both the original and validation cohorts. In vitro tests confirmed that a few of the cytomegalovirus-associated TCR beta chains recognize cytomegalovirus antigens. Because counts were too low, 15 to 20 rarely observed V segments, including chromosome 9 orphons, were excluded from the earlier analysis of several hundred of the donors. CMV serostatus was the only immune exposure information available for the cohort.

Preparation of the library involved the immunoSEQ multiplex PCR assay. A mixture of 60 forward primers for TCR Vbeta segments and 13 reverse primers for TCR Jbeta segments was used in the multiplex PCR. Amplification of the CDR3 region of rearranged TCR beta genes was performed with a multiplex PCR assay on genomic DNA. On the Illumina HiSeq System, the amplified TCR beta libraries were sequenced as 87-base-pair reads. Turning to the authors' computational methods: In a later analysis, approximately 74 million unique TCR beta chains were counted across the approximately 620 repertoires, and about 9.9 million of these chains were shared by at least two donors. Raw reads were error-corrected and collapsed into unique sequences with a nearest-neighbor algorithm that merged closely related sequences to remove PCR and sequencing errors. CDR3 sequences were aligned to IMGT reference sequences to assign V, D and J gene segments. For a sequence to be retained, a match of at least six nucleotides to both a V gene segment and a J gene segment was required. A rearrangement was called productive if the CDR3 had no stop codons and remained in frame with V and J, and every other rearrangement was called non-productive. Following IMGT convention, CDR3 was defined as the stretch from the second conserved V-encoded cysteine to the conserved J-encoded phenylalanine. Sequences without an unambiguous match to a single V gene segment were excluded from the earlier analysis of 450 to 750 of the donors. In an earlier analysis of around 600 of the donors, V segments were called functional above 56.7% productive rearrangements and were called segregating when the between-donor standard deviation exceeded 5%. To diagnose cytomegalovirus status from the catalog of TCR beta chain sequences, a statistical classification framework was built. In a later analysis, V and J genes were assigned by comparing TCR nucleotide sequences against IMGT/GENE-DB human TR gene sequences. In a later analysis, CDR3 sequences and most-parsimonious VDJ recombination scenarios were assigned using the TCRdist pipeline. In a later analysis, every TCR beta chain was defined by the combination of its CDR3 amino acid sequence and its V-gene family, and reads without a unique V-gene family were dropped. To address suspected cross-contamination and a sequencing artifact, a later analysis removed 592 highly shared, low-generation-probability nucleotide sequences. In a later analysis, a clonal expansion index for each public chain was calculated from normalized within-repertoire ranks of inferred template counts. In a later analysis, generation probabilities were computed with a VDJ recombination model fitted to out-of-frame rearrangements, and the resulting probabilities were checked against IGoR. In a later analysis, TCR-TCR, TCR-HLA and TCR-CMV co-occurrence was scored with hypergeometric tests, and a repertoire-size bias correction was applied to TCR pairs. False discovery rates were estimated in a later analysis by permuting HLA or CMV assignments 20 times. In a later analysis, co-occurring TCRs were grouped using DBSCAN, and TCRdist sequence similarity was added for clustering within HLA-allele-positive subsets. Co-occurrence clustering excluded repertoires with fewer than 30,000 or more than 120,000 public chains, plus five with anomalous nucleotide sharing. This immuneACCESS table, as held by TCRdb, lists in-frame sequences with V and J called but not all clones. Of the missing ones, under half trace to an unresolved V gene in checked studies; the others have no known cause. Clonal size and the V and J genes are those of that table, whereas D and trimming came from the DNA. The sample table shows 58,000 or so clones, and roughly 70% are seen once. The ten largest clones add up to about 23% of the sample.

Material: PBMCs. This TCR derives from a man between 45 and 60 years old in good health and CMV-seropositive. Rearrangement joined TRBV5-1 to TRBJ2-3; no D gene is confidently identified. At the DNA level, the sequence is TGCGCCAGCACCTTGCTGTCCACTGGCACAGATACGCAGTATTTT. Its amino acids are CASTLLSTGTDTQYF.